One sample yielded the 18 T cell receptor beta chains listed below, sequenced in a study of vaccination and CD4 T cells after COVID-19. No antigen has been identified for these receptors. Cultured CD4+ T cells had their DNA profiled by the Oncomine TCR Beta short-read assay. The genomic DNA was obtained from cultured CD4+ T cells by extraction with the QIAamp micro DNA kit. Each CDR3 protein gets one entry after TCRdb re-called the PCR reads with MiXCR. The sample shows about 6,800 distinct CDR3 sequences, under 45% of them seen only once. Indicated treatment: roughly 10-day PBMC culture with coronavirus spike peptide pools or control peptides (ViraFEST assay). Researchers collected the unexposed donor's CD4+ T cells before the COVID-19 pandemic (2011-2018). The sequenced material came from CD4+ T cells from blood, cultured in vitro. These TCRs come from a human donor in good health.

This chain uses TRBV6-1 with TRBJ2-5; 8 nucleotides match TRBD2. Trimming took 7 bases from V and 5 from J; bases not matched to a gene: 6. Germline-derived CDR1 and CDR2 are MNHNS and SASEGT. CDR3 length: 13 amino acids. CDR3 amino acids: CASTRGGYETQYF. Written as DNA, the CDR3 is TGTGCCAGCACCCGGGGGGGATACGAGACCCAGTACTTC.

The V and J genes are TRBV5-5 and TRBJ2-1, with D possibly matching TRBD2 (6 bases). In germline, CDR1 is SGHKS, CDR2 YYEKEE (reference sequence). The CDR3 extends over 13 amino acids. Trimming took 3 bases from V and 6 from J, leaving 10 bases between them. CDR3 sequence (DNA): TGTGCCAGCAGCTCGTGGGACTTCAATGAGCAGTTCTTC. Its protein is CASSSWDFNEQFF.

This clonotype showed up just a few times. This rearrangement joins TRBV10-1 to TRBJ2-1; no clear D gene. The CDR3 covers 14 residues. V shed 3 bases and J shed 2 bases, with 8 bases lying between them. The germline gives CDR1 WNHNN, CDR2 SYGVQD (reference sequence). The CDR3 loop reads CASSDGRTYNEQFF. CDR3 DNA sequence: TGCGCCAGCAGTGATGGGCGGACCTACAATGAGCAGTTCTTC.

V and J are TRBV24-1 and TRBJ1-1, with 7 bases matching TRBD1. The ends lost 4 bases at V and 5 bases at J; junction bases unmatched: 6. Germline-derived CDR1 and CDR2 are KGHDR and SFDVKD. The CDR3 totals 14 residues. The CDR3 region is CATSEPGQRTEAFF. CDR3 nucleotides: TGTGCCACCAGTGAACCGGGACAGAGGACTGAAGCTTTCTTT.

The chain is built from TRBV12-3 or TRBV12-4 and TRBJ2-2, with 7 bases matching TRBD1. This CDR3 spans 16 amino acids. J gave up 5 bases and V 3 bases, and 9 bases lay outside the gene matches. This chain's CDR3 is CASSFDRGGYTGELFF. The CDR3 DNA sequence: TGTGCCAGCAGTTTTGATAGAGGGGGCTATACCGGGGAGCTGTTTTTT.

The sample holds a few counts of this clonotype. V usage is TRBV28 and J usage is TRBJ1-5; TRBD1 matches 8 bases. Looked up from germline, CDR1 is MDHEN and CDR2 is SYDVKM. The CDR3 totals 14 residues. Trimming took 5 bases from V and 6 from J; bases not matched to a gene: 6. CDR3 nucleotide sequence: TGTGCCAGCAGTCCCGACAGGGGAGGTCAGCCCCAGCATTTT. This encodes CASSPDRGGQPQHF.

The rearrangement links TRBV6-1 to TRBJ2-6; TRBD1 aligns across 7 bases. J gave up 0 bases and V 6 bases, and 11 bases lay outside the gene matches. CDR1 and CDR2 (germline): MNHNS, SASEGT. The CDR3 contains 18 residues. CDR3 protein: CASRRIGGSHSGANVLTF. The CDR3 coding sequence is TGTGCCAGCAGGCGCATAGGGGGCTCCCACTCTGGGGCCAACGTCCTGACTTTC.

V gene TRBV7-3 combines with J gene TRBJ2-3, with TRBD1 matching over 7 bases. This CDR3 has 15 residues. The V gene end was trimmed by 8 bases and the J gene end by 2 bases; junction bases not matched to a gene: 10. The germline gives CDR1 SGHTA, CDR2 FQGTGA. CDR3 amino acids: CASGLGTAPTDTQYF. The CDR3 DNA follows: TGTGCCAGCGGGCTCGGGACAGCCCCCACAGATACGCAGTATTTT.

The rearrangement links TRBV6-5 to TRBJ2-2, with TRBD1 matching 10 bases. Germline lookup yields CDR1 MNHEY and CDR2 SVGAGI. The V gene end was trimmed by 4 bases and the J gene end by 5 bases; junction bases not matched to a gene: 7. This CDR3 spans 16 amino acids. For the CDR3, the DNA is TGTGCCAGCAGTTCCAGACAGGGGGCGTGGACCGGGGAGCTGTTTTTT. Its translation: CASSSRQGAWTGELFF.

This rearrangement joins TRBV2 to TRBJ1-1, with D perhaps matching TRBD1 (6 bases). V was clipped by 7 bases and J by 1 base, with 10 bases between them. The CDR3 totals 13 residues. Germline V CDR1 and CDR2: SNHLY, FYNNEI. The CDR3, as DNA: TGTGCCAGCAAAAGGGGGTGGAACACTGAAGCTTTCTTT. This sequence encodes CASKRGWNTEAFF.

This chain uses TRBV28 with TRBJ2-4, with 9 nucleotides matching TRBD1. The ends lost 6 bases at V and 7 bases at J; junction bases unmatched: 13. Germline-derived CDR1 and CDR2 are MDHEN and SYDVKM. This CDR3 has 16 residues. The CDR3 DNA reads TGTGCCAGCAGCGCCGGGACAGGGAAGTTCTACAACATTCAGTACTTC. Translating it yields CASSAGTGKFYNIQYF. Combining the CDR3 with reference TRBV28 and TRBJ2-4 gives the whole variable domain DVKVTQSSRYLVKRTGEKVFLECVQDMDHENMFWYRQDPGLGLRLIYFSYDVKMKEKGDIPEGYSVSREKKERFSLILESASTNQTSMYLCASSAGTGKFYNIQYFGAGTRLSVL.

The gene calls are TRBV6-2 or TRBV6-3 and TRBJ2-3, with D maybe TRBD2 (5 bases). There are 15 residues in the CDR3. Trimming removed 0 bases at V and 2 bases at J, with 9 bases between. Germline assignment: CDR1 MNHEY and CDR2 SVGEGT. The CDR3 nucleotides read TGTGCCAGCAGTTACTCGGCGGGTATCACAGATACGCAGTATTTT. Protein sequence: CASSYSAGITDTQYF.

This clonotype has a handful of counts. The chain couples TRBV29-1 to TRBJ1-1, with D possibly TRBD1 on 5 matching bases. Looked up from germline, CDR1 is SQVTM and CDR2 is ANQGSEA. Trimming stripped 4 bases from V and 5 bases from J, with 14 bases between. The CDR3 sequence is 13 residues long. CDR3 in amino acids: CSVGEAGNTEAFF. The DNA of the CDR3 is TGCAGCGTTGGTGAGGCAGGGAATACTGAAGCTTTCTTT.

The rearrangement links TRBV6-1 to TRBJ2-6; a possible D gene is TRBD1 (6 bases). The CDR3 covers 17 residues. The germline V and J ends were trimmed by 6 bases and 2 bases, with 17 bases remaining between them. Looked up from germline, CDR1 is MNHNS and CDR2 is SASEGT. The CDR3 DNA is TGTGCCAGCAGCCGCGTACACCCAGGGGCTGGGGCCAACGTCCTGACTTTC. Amino acid sequence: CASSRVHPGAGANVLTF.

A few counts support this clonotype. The rearrangement joins TRBV6-5 to TRBJ1-2; TRBD1 matches at 7 bases. V dropped 2 bases and J dropped 5; count of bases not matched to a gene: 11. CDR1 MNHEY and CDR2 SVGAGI come from the germline V gene. CDR3 length: 16 amino acids. In DNA, the CDR3 is TGTGCCAGCAGTTACAAGGGACAGTCCCGGGGGTATGGCTACACCTTC. The encoded protein is CASSYKGQSRGYGYTF.

This clonotype showed up just a few times. The rearrangement uses TRBV5-4 and TRBJ1-2; TRBD1 agrees at 11 bases. V lost 3 bases, J lost 2 bases, and 3 bases stayed unmatched. This CDR3 is built from 15 residues. The germline V gene has CDR1 SGHNT and CDR2 YYREEE (reference sequence). The CDR3 DNA follows: TGTGCCAGCAGCTCCCGGGACAGGGGGAACTATGGCTACACCTTC. Translation gives CASSSRDRGNYGYTF.

CDR3 protein: CASSYSGGRYEQYF. The CDR3 coding sequence is TGTGCCAGCAGTTACTCTGGCGGGAGATACGAGCAGTACTTC. The rearrangement joins TRBV6-2 or TRBV6-3 to TRBJ2-7; 7 nucleotides match TRBD2. From germline, CDR1 is MNHEY and CDR2 SVGEGT. CDR3 length: 14 residues. V lost 0 bases to trimming and J lost 4 bases; unmatched junction nucleotides: 3.

The chain links TRBV27 to TRBJ2-1; tentative D call: TRBD2 (5 bases). V was cut by 2 bases and J by 0 bases, with 8 bases left in between. The CDR3 has 15 amino acids. The germline V gene encodes CDR1 MNHEY and CDR2 SMNVEV (reference sequence). In DNA form, the CDR3 reads TGTGCCAGCAGTTTACCAGGACTCTCCTACAATGAGCAGTTCTTC. It translates to CASSLPGLSYNEQFF.